The sequence of this TCR beta chain was determined in a study of cytomegalovirus exposure and HLA in healthy donors. The PCR used 60 Vbeta and 13 Jbeta primers. Some clones are missing from TCRdb's copy, which holds only in-frame ones; the method was immunoSEQ multiplex PCR. This sample has 150,000 to 200,000 clones, with approximately 85% found just once. V lost 2 bases to trimming and J lost 6 bases; unmatched junction nucleotides: 1. The CDR3 covers 13 residues. In germline, CDR1 is LGHNA, CDR2 YSLEER. The source material was PBMCs. This receptor was identified in a man younger than 30 in good health and CMV-seronegative. This chain links TRBV4-3 with TRBJ1-5, with 7 bases identical to TRBD1. CDR3 sequence: CASSQSGGQPQHF. The CDR3 region has the DNA TGCGCCAGCAGCCAATCAGGGGGTCAGCCCCAGCATTTT.